Below, 22 T cell receptor beta chains from the same sample are listed, as sequenced in a study of CXCR3-negative and CXCR3-positive naive CD8 T cells. Study findings and constraints: Higher TRB CDR3 hydrophobicity marked CXCR3-positive naive cells relative to CXCR3-negative naive cells.

cDNA libraries for TRB were generated by 5' RACE incorporating UMI labels. TCRdb re-called the 5' RACE reads; every CDR3 protein appears as one record, without DNA. Its table records roughly 120,000 distinct CDR3 sequences. Which antigens these TCRs recognize remains unknown. Sequencing was performed on naive CXCR3+ CD8+ T cells from blood. The sample's subset: CD45RO-CCR7+CD27+CD95- naive CD8+ T cells expressing CXCR3 (TNR3+). The receptor source for this set is a human donor in good health. Some clones in this sample may be carry-over from other donors' samples.

The chain links TRBV5-1 to TRBJ2-1. The germline V gene encodes CDR1 SGHRS and CDR2 YFSETQ. The CDR3 is 15 residues long. The CDR3 region is CASSLSTGSYNEQFF.

V gene TRBV7-9 combines with J gene TRBJ1-2. The CDR3 length is 15 residues. The germline gives CDR1 SEHNR, CDR2 FQNEAQ (reference sequence). The CDR3 here is CASSLPGPPYYGYTF.

V usage is TRBV15 and J usage is TRBJ2-7; TCRdb names TRBD2, which stays unverified in the absence of DNA. Germline lookup yields CDR1 LNHNV and CDR2 YYDKDF (reference sequence). The CDR3 consists of 14 residues. CDR3 loop: CATGTSAGSHEQYF.

The chain has TRBV28 and TRBJ1-2; as DNA is missing, the TRBD1 call by TCRdb cannot be tested. Germline CDR1 is MDHEN and CDR2 is SYDVKM. The CDR3 loop spans 15 amino acids. CDR3: CASTETGGLYYGYTF.

This chain uses TRBV15 with TRBJ1-2; there is no DNA to check the TCRdb D call of TRBD1. The CDR3 is made up of 13 amino acids. Germline loops: CDR1 LNHNV, CDR2 YYDKDF (reference sequence). CDR3 residues: CATSSIGDYGYTF.

The V gene is TRBV27, the J gene TRBJ2-1. The CDR3 is 11 residues long. Germline CDR1 MNHEY, CDR2 SMNVEV (reference sequence). The CDR3 sequence is CASSLLNEQFF.

V gene TRBV24-1 combines with J gene TRBJ2-1; the D call from TCRdb, TRBD1, cannot be confirmed without DNA. This CDR3 is 14 amino acids long. Germline V gene sequence: CDR1 KGHDR, CDR2 SFDVKD. Here the CDR3 reads CATSDPRSYNEQFF.

The rearrangement joins TRBV6-2 or TRBV6-3 to TRBJ2-7. The V gene's germline CDR1 is MNHEY and CDR2 SVGEGT. The length of the CDR3 is 13 residues. CDR3 region: CASSYFGINEQYF.

This rearrangement joins TRBV27 to TRBJ2-1; there is no DNA to check the TCRdb D call of TRBD2. Germline V gene lookup returns CDR1 MNHEY and CDR2 SMNVEV (reference sequence). The CDR3 is 15 amino acids. CDR3: CASRVAGGTLDEQFF.

J is TRBJ1-1 and V is TRBV27; TCRdb's D call of TRBD1 is untestable without DNA. The V gene's germline CDR1 is MNHEY and CDR2 SMNVEV (reference sequence). The CDR3 runs 13 residues. CDR3 amino acids: CASRGTGDTEAFF.

This chain connects TRBV12-3 or TRBV12-4 to TRBJ2-6. There are 15 residues in the CDR3. The CDR3 region is CASSFPDSGANVLTF.

V usage is TRBV5-1 and J usage is TRBJ1-1. CDR1 and CDR2 from the germline V gene are SGHRS and YFSETQ. CDR3 length: 13 residues. The CDR3: CASSLAMDTEAFF.

The chain carries TRBV4-3 and TRBJ2-1; TCRdb reports TRBD2, a call that lacks DNA to check it against. CDR3 length: 16 residues. Per the germline V gene, CDR1 is LGHNA and CDR2 is YSLEER. The CDR3 is CASSQDWTSGADEQFF.

The rearrangement joins TRBV29-1 to TRBJ2-1; the TCRdb call, TRBD1, lacks DNA for checking. CDR3 length equals 13 residues. Germline CDR1 SQVTM, CDR2 ANQGSEA. CDR3: CSVAGGPYNEQIF.

The chain recombines TRBV4-3 with TRBJ2-7; the D call of TRBD1 rests on TCRdb alone, since no DNA is present to check it. CDR1 is LGHNA, CDR2 YSLEER, per germline. The CDR3 is 16 amino acids. CDR3 protein: CASSQGTGYPSYEQYF.

J is TRBJ2-2 and V is TRBV3-1; TCRdb designates TRBD1, a call that cannot be tested without DNA. CDR3 length: 18 residues. Germline CDR1 LGHDT, CDR2 YNNKEL (reference sequence). The CDR3 loop is CASSQDLDRMENTGELFF.

The V and J genes are TRBV7-9 and TRBJ2-6; TCRdb's D call of TRBD1 is untestable without DNA. This CDR3 has 20 amino acids. Germline CDR1 and CDR2: SEHNR and FQNEAQ (reference sequence). The CDR3 loop reads CASSFGTGYGKGSGANVLTF.

The chain recombines TRBV28 with TRBJ2-5; TCRdb designates TRBD1, a call that cannot be tested without DNA. This CDR3 contains 15 residues. Germline CDR1 and CDR2: MDHEN and SYDVKM. This chain's CDR3 is CASSSMTVYQETQYF.

The chain is built from TRBV7-2 and TRBJ1-5; TCRdb's assignment of TRBD1 cannot be checked, as there is no DNA. There are 13 residues in the CDR3. Germline V lookup: CDR1 SGHTA, CDR2 FQGNSA. CDR3 residues: CASSPPGALPQHF.

V gene TRBV7-8 combines with J gene TRBJ2-5; as DNA is missing, the TRBD2 call by TCRdb cannot be tested. Germline CDR1 is SGHVS and CDR2 is FQNEAQ. The CDR3 spans 15 residues. CDR3 amino acids: CASSPGLAGVETQYF. Drawing the rest from reference TRBV7-8 and TRBJ2-5, the complete variable domain is GAGVSQSPRYKVAKRGQDVALRCDPISGHVSLFWYQQALGQGPEFLTYFQNEAQLDKSGLPSDRFFAERPEGSVSTLKIQRTQQEDSAVYLCASSPGLAGVETQYFGPGTRLLVL.

The chain uses TRBV20-1 and TRBJ2-1; TCRdb selects TRBD2, and the lack of DNA leaves this call unchecked. The germline V gene has CDR1 DFQATT and CDR2 SNEGSKA (reference sequence). This CDR3 region has 15 residues. Here the CDR3 reads CSANQLAGGSGEQFF.

The chain links TRBV6-5 to TRBJ2-1; the D gene TCRdb calls, TRBD1, cannot be checked with no DNA. Germline CDR1 reads MNHEY; CDR2 reads SVGAGI. The CDR3 sequence is 15 residues long. The CDR3 sequence: CASSYSTGGLDEQFF.